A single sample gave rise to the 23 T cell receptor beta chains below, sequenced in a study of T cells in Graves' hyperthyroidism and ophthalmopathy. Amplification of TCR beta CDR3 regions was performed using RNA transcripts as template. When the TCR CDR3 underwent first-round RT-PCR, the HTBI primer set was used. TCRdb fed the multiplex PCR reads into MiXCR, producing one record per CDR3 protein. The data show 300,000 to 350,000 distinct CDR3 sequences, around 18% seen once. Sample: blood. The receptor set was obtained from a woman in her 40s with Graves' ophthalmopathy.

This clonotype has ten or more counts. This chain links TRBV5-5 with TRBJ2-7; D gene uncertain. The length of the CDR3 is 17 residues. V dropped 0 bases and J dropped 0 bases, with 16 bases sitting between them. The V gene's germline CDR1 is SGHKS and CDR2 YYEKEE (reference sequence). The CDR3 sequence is CASSLDSGTAFSYEQYF. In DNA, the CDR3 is TGTGCCAGCAGCTTGGACTCCGGAACAGCCTTCTCCTACGAGCAGTACTTC.

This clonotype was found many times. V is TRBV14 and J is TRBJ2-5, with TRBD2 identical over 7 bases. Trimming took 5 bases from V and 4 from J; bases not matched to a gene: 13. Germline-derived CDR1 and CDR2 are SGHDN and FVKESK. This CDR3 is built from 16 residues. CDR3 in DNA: TGTGCCAGCAGCGATGGCGGGAGAACGGTCGGAGAGACCCAGTACTTC. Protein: CASSDGGRTVGETQYF.

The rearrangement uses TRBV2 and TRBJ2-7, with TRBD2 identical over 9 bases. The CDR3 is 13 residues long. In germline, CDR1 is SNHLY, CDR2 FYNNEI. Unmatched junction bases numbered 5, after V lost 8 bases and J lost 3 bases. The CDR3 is CASSSGENYEQYF. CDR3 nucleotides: TGTGCCAGCTCTAGCGGGGAGAACTACGAGCAGTACTTC.

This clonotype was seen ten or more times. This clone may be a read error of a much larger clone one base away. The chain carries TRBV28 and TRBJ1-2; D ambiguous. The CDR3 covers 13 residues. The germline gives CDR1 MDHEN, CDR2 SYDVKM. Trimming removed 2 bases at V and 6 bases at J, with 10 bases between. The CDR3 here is CASSLGRSNGYTF. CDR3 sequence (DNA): TGTGCCAGCAGTTTAGGTCGGTCCAATGGCTACACCTTC.

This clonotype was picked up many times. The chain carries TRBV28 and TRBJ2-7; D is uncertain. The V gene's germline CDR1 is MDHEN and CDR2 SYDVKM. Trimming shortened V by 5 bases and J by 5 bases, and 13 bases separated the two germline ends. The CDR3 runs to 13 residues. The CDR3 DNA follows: TGTGCCAGCAGTGGGGTCGACTTGAACGAGCAGTACTTC. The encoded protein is CASSGVDLNEQYF.

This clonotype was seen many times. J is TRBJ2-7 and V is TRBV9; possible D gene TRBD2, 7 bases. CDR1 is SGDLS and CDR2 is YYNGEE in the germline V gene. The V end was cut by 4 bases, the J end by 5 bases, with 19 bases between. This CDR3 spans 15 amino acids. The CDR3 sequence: CASSPLGRGDHEQYF. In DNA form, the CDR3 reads TGTGCCAGCAGCCCCCTAGGGAGGGGGGACCACGAGCAGTACTTC.

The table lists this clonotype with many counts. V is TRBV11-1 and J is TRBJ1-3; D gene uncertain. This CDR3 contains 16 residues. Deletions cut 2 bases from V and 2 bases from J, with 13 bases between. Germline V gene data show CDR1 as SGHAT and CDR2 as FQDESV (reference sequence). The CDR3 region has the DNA TGTGCCAGCAGCTTAAGTTCGAGGACTACTGGAAACACCATATATTTT. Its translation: CASSLSSRTTGNTIYF.

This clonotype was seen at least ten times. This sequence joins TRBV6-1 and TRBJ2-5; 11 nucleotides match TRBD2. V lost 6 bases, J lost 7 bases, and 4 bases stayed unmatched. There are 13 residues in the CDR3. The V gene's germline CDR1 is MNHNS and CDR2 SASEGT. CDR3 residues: CASRDSGRGTQYF. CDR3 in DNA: TGTGCCAGCAGAGATAGCGGGAGGGGGACCCAGTACTTC.

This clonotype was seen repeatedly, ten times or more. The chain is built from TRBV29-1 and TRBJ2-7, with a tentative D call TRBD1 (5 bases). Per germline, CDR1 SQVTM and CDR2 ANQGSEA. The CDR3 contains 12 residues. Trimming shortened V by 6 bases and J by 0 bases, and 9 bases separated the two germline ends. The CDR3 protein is CSVGHFSYEQYF. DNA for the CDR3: TGCAGCGTAGGACACTTCTCCTACGAGCAGTACTTC.

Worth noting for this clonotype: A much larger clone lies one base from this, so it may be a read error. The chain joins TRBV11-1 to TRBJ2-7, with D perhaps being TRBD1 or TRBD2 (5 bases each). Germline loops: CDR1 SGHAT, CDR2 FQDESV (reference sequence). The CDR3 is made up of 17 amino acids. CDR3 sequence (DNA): TGTACCAGCAGCTTAGAGGTCCTAGGGACCCCTCGCTACGAGCAGTACTTC. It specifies CTSSLEVLGTPRYEQYF.

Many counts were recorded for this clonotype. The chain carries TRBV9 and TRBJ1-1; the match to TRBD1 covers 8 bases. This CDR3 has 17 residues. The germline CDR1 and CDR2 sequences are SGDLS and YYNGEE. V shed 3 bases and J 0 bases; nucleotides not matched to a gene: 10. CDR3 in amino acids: CASSATRGPIMNTEAFF. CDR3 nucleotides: TGTGCCAGCAGCGCGACCAGGGGGCCCATCATGAACACTGAAGCTTTCTTT.

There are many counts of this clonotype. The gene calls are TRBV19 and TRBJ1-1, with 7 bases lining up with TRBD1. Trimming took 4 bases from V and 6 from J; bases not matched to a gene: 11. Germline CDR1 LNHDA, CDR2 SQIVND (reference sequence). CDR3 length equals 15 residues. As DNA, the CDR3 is TGTGCCAGTAGTAGAACAGGGGCTTGGGGCTCTGAAGCTTTCTTT. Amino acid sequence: CASSRTGAWGSEAFF.

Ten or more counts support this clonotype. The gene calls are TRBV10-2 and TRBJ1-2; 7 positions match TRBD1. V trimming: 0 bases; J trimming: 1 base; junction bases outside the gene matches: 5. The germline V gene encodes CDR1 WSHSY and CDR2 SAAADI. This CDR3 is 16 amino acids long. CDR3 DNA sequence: TGCGCCAGCAGTGAGTCGAGGGGACAGAGTAACTATGGCTACACCTTC. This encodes CASSESRGQSNYGYTF.

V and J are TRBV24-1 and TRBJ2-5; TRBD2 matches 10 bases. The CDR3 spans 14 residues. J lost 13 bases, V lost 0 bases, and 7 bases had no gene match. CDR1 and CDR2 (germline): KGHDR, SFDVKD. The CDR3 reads CATSDLASGSRRYF. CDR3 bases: TGTGCCACCAGTGATTTGGCTAGCGGGAGTCGGAGGTACTTC.

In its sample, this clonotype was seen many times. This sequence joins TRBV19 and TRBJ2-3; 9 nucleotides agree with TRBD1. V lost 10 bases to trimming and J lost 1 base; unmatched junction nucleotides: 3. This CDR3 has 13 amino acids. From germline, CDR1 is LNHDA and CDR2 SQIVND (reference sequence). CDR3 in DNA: TGTGCCATTAGGGACAGGGGCACAGATACGCAGTATTTT. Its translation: CAIRDRGTDTQYF.

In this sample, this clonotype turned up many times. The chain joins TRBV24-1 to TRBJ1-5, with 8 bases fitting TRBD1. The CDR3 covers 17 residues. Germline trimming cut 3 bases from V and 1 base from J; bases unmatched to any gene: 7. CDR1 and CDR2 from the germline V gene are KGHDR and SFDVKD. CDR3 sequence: CATSDGQGSGSNQPQHF. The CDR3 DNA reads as TGTGCCACCAGTGATGGACAGGGTTCGGGGAGCAATCAGCCCCAGCATTTT.

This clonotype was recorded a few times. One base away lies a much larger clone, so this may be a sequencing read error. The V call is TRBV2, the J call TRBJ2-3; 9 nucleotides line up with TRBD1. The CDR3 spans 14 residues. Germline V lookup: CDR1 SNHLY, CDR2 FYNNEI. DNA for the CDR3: TGTGACAGCAGTGGGGGGACAGGGACAGATACGCAGTATTTT. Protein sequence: CDSSGGTGTDTQYF.

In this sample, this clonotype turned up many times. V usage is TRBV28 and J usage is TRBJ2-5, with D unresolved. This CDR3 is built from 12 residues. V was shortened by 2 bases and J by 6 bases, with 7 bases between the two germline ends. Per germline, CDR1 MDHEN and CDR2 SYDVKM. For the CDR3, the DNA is TGTGCCAGCAGTTTACAACGCCAGACCCAGTACTTC. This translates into CASSLQRQTQYF.

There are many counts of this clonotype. CDR3 nucleotide sequence: TGTGCCAGCAGACTAGCGGGACCCTACGAGCAGTACTTC. This sequence encodes CASRLAGPYEQYF. This chain joins TRBV12-3 or TRBV12-4 and TRBJ2-7; TRBD2 matches 10 bases. The CDR3 length is 13 residues. Trimming cost V 6 bases and J 2 bases; bases outside gene matches: 1.

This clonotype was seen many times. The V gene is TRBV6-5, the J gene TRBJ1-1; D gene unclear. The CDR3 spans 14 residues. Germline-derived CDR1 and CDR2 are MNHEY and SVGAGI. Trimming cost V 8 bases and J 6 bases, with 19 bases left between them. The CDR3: CASGKDRVDAEAFF. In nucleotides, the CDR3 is TGTGCCAGCGGAAAAGACCGGGTTGACGCTGAAGCTTTCTTT.

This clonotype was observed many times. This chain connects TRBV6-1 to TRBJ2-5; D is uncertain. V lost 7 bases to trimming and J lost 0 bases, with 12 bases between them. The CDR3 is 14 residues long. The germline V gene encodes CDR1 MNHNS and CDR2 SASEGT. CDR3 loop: CASKEATNQETQYF. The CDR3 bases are TGTGCCAGCAAGGAAGCGACCAACCAAGAGACCCAGTACTTC.

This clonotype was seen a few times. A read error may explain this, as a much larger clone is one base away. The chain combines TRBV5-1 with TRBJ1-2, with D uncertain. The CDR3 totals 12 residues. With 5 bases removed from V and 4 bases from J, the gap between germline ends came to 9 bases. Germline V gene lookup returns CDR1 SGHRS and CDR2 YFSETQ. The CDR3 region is CASRAGGYGYTF. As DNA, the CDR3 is TGCGCCAGCAGAGCGGGAGGCTATGGCTACACCTTC. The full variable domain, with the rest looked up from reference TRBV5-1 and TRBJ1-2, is KAGVTQTPRYLIKTRGQQVTLSCSPISGHRSVSWYQQTPGQGLQFLFEYFSETQRNKGNFPGRFSGRQFSNSRSEMNVSTLELGDSALYLCASRAGGYGYTFGSGTRLTVV.

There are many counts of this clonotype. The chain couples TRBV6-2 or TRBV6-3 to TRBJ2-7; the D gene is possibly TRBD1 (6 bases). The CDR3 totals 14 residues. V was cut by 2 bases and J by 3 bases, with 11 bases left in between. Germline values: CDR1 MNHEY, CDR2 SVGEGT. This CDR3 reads CASSYARGIYEQYF. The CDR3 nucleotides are TGTGCCAGCAGTTACGCTAGGGGGATCTACGAGCAGTACTTC.